The 23 T cell receptor beta chains below come from one sample, sequenced in a study of T cells in Graves' hyperthyroidism and ophthalmopathy. Template material for amplifying TCR beta CDR3 regions consisted of RNA transcripts. A set of HTBI primers served as the primers for a first-round RT-PCR of the TCR CDR3. TCRdb reprocessed the multiplex PCR reads with MiXCR, giving one entry per CDR3 protein. Among 270,000 or so distinct CDR3 sequences, less than 30% were seen once, and the ten largest hold about 30%. The sequenced sample consisted of blood. These receptors all come from a middle-aged man with Graves' hyperthyroidism that later progressed to Graves' ophthalmopathy.

Many counts were recorded for this clonotype. V is TRBV20-1 and J is TRBJ1-5, with D uncertain. Germline lookup yields CDR1 DFQATT and CDR2 SNEGSKA (reference sequence). The CDR3 loop spans 12 amino acids. V gave up 6 bases and J gave up 4 bases, with 10 bases separating them. The CDR3 sequence: CSAFSLNQPQHF. In nucleotides, the CDR3 is TGCAGTGCATTTAGCCTAAATCAGCCCCAGCATTTT.

There are many counts of this clonotype. The genes are TRBV12-3 or TRBV12-4 and TRBJ2-7; D possibly corresponds to TRBD2 (5 bases). Trimming took 4 bases from V and 1 from J, leaving 8 bases between them. The length of the CDR3 is 13 residues. The CDR3 spells CASSSRGSYEQYF. The CDR3 DNA reads as TGTGCCAGCAGTTCTCGGGGATCCTACGAGCAGTACTTC.

The chain combines TRBV29-1 with TRBJ1-1; D gene ambiguous. The CDR3 is 13 residues long. The V gene's germline CDR1 is SQVTM and CDR2 ANQGSEA. V was clipped by 7 bases and J by 1 base, with 13 bases between them. The CDR3 DNA is TGCAGCGCTTCGACTGAACCGAACACTGAAGCTTTCTTT. Translated, it gives CSASTEPNTEAFF.

This clonotype was picked up many times. The V gene is TRBV6-1, the J gene TRBJ1-2, with 7 bases that match TRBD1. CDR3 size: 13 residues. J was trimmed by 6 bases and V by 8 bases; bases with no gene match: 9. Germline V lookup: CDR1 MNHNS, CDR2 SASEGT. This CDR3 reads CASGKWDSDGYTF. In DNA, the CDR3 is TGTGCCAGCGGGAAATGGGACAGCGATGGCTACACCTTC.

The sample holds one count of this clonotype. J is TRBJ2-2 and V is TRBV9; perhaps TRBD2 as D (7 bases). The V and J ends lost 5 bases and 3 bases respectively, with 14 bases between them. The CDR3 is 15 residues long. Germline V gene lookup returns CDR1 SGDLS and CDR2 YYNGEE. CDR3 nucleotide sequence: TGTGCCAGCAGTCCCGGGGGGCGGCACACCGGGGAGCTGTTTTTT. The encoded protein is CASSPGGRHTGELFF.

This clonotype was recorded at least ten times. The rearrangement links TRBV19 to TRBJ2-5; 7 nucleotides align to TRBD1. The CDR3 runs 13 residues. CDR1 and CDR2 (germline): LNHDA, SQIVND (reference sequence). V was clipped by 6 bases and J by 3 bases; unmatched bases: 4. The CDR3 DNA follows: TGTGCCAGTAGCGTTGACAGGGAAGAGACCCAGTACTTC. Encoded protein: CASSVDREETQYF.

This clonotype has more than one count but fewer than ten. The chain couples TRBV10-1 to TRBJ2-2, with D hard to call. The V gene lost 3 bases and the J gene lost 6 bases, with 5 bases spanning the gap. The germline V gene has CDR1 WNHNN and CDR2 SYGVQD (reference sequence). This CDR3 spans 12 amino acids. CDR3 loop: CASSDPSGELFF. DNA of the CDR3: TGCGCCAGCAGTGATCCCTCCGGGGAGCTGTTTTTT.

This clonotype has a count of ten or more. V gene TRBV19 combines with J gene TRBJ1-5; maybe TRBD1 (5 bases). Looked up from germline, CDR1 is LNHDA and CDR2 is SQIVND (reference sequence). Trimming pared 9 bases from V and 3 bases from J, leaving 24 bases between. The CDR3 length is 17 residues. CDR3 sequence (DNA): TGTGCCAGCAAACCCCTTACAGGTCAGACGGTCAATCAGCCCCAGCATTTT. Its protein is CASKPLTGQTVNQPQHF.

The gene calls are TRBV12-3 or TRBV12-4 and TRBJ1-5; unclear D gene. The CDR3 contains 14 residues. Deletions cut 0 bases from V and 5 bases from J, with 8 bases between. The CDR3 protein is CASSLAHGYQPQHF. The CDR3 coding sequence is TGTGCCAGCAGTTTAGCGCACGGGTATCAGCCCCAGCATTTT.

The chain employs TRBV28 and TRBJ1-1, with D unclear. This CDR3 is built from 13 residues. CDR1 and CDR2 (germline): MDHEN, SYDVKM. Trimming pared 6 bases from V and 4 bases from J, leaving 12 bases between. The CDR3 DNA follows: TGTGCCAGCAGCCTACCCTTCAGCACTGAAGCTTTCTTT. Its translation: CASSLPFSTEAFF.

The V and J genes are TRBV20-1 and TRBJ2-7; 10 nucleotides agree with TRBD2. Germline V lookup: CDR1 DFQATT, CDR2 SNEGSKA (reference sequence). The length of the CDR3 is 13 residues. V lost 6 bases and J lost 3; bases outside the gene matches: 5. The CDR3 nucleotides read TGCAGTGCCCTAGCGGGGGCAAACTACGAGCAGTACTTC. Amino acids: CSALAGANYEQYF.

This clonotype was counted many times. The J gene is TRBJ2-7, the V gene TRBV7-3; a weak D match, TRBD1 (5 bases). Germline loops: CDR1 SGHTA, CDR2 FQGTGA. The CDR3 loop spans 13 amino acids. The V end was cut by 1 base, the J end by 6 bases, with 10 bases between. This CDR3 reads CASSLNPGPEQYF. In nucleotides, the CDR3 is TGTGCCAGCAGCTTAAATCCAGGGCCCGAGCAGTACTTC.

This clonotype was observed once. The CDR3 is CAWGEAGYTF. In DNA, the CDR3 is TGTGCCTGGGGGGAGGCTGGCTACACCTTC. The gene calls are TRBV30 and TRBJ1-2; D unresolved. The CDR3 length is 10 residues. Trimming pared 5 bases from V and 7 bases from J, leaving 8 bases between. Looked up from germline, CDR1 is GTSNPN and CDR2 is SVGIG (reference sequence).

This clonotype was picked up many times. The chain employs TRBV20-1 and TRBJ2-7, with D possibly matching TRBD2 (6 bases). This CDR3 is built from 14 residues. Germline CDR1 is DFQATT and CDR2 is SNEGSKA (reference sequence). V lost 6 bases, J lost 4 bases, and 19 bases lay in between. The CDR3 coding sequence is TGCAGTGCAAGAATGGGGGGACCGGATTACGAGCAGTACTTC. Amino acid sequence: CSARMGGPDYEQYF.

With respect to this clonotype: The junction does not match germline at one end; this may be a read error. The rearrangement links TRBV28 to TRBJ2-5; tentative D call: TRBD1 (6 bases). The CDR3 has 14 amino acids. Germline loops: CDR1 MDHEN, CDR2 SYDVKM. The CDR3 sequence: CASSLSTGQGTQYF. CDR3 coding DNA: TGTGCCAGCAGTTTATCGACGGGACAAGGGACCCAGTACTTC.

In this sample, this clonotype turned up many times. V gene TRBV20-1 combines with J gene TRBJ1-5; 10 bases align to TRBD1. In germline, CDR1 is DFQATT, CDR2 SNEGSKA (reference sequence). Trimming cost V 3 bases and J 0 bases; bases outside gene matches: 5. The CDR3 has 16 residues. The CDR3 coding sequence is TGCAGTGCTAGTCGGACAGGGGGATATAGCAATCAGCCCCAGCATTTT. Translation gives CSASRTGGYSNQPQHF.

CDR3 DNA: TGTGCTAGTGGTTTATGGCCCGGGCGGGAGGGCGACACCGGGGAGCTGTTTTTT. This translates into CASGLWPGREGDTGELFF. The chain couples TRBV12-5 to TRBJ2-2; 9 bases fit TRBD2. Germline loops: CDR1 LGHNT, CDR2 FRNRAP. CDR3 length equals 18 residues. V was pared by 3 bases and J by 3 bases, with 11 bases of the junction left unmatched.

This clonotype was picked up many times. The J gene is TRBJ1-1, the V gene TRBV6-5, with D tentatively TRBD1 (6 bases). The CDR3 is 13 residues long. Germline V gene sequence: CDR1 MNHEY, CDR2 SVGAGI. V was trimmed by 5 bases and J by 5 bases, leaving 12 bases between them. CDR3 bases: TGTGCCAGCAGTACAGGGTTTGGAACTGAAGCTTTCTTT. Protein product: CASSTGFGTEAFF.

This clonotype was observed at least ten times. The CDR3 nucleotides read TGTGCCAGCGGCTCAGGGGCCGGGGAGCTGTTTTTT. Translation: CASGSGAGELFF. The chain recombines TRBV3-1 with TRBJ2-2; D possibly corresponds to TRBD1 (6 bases). Germline values: CDR1 LGHDT, CDR2 YNNKEL (reference sequence). V dropped 8 bases and J dropped 6 bases, with 10 bases sitting between them. The CDR3 extends over 12 amino acids.

The chain employs TRBV6-2 or TRBV6-3 and TRBJ2-7; 11 positions match TRBD2. Per the germline V gene, CDR1 is MNHEY and CDR2 is SVGEGT. This CDR3 has 14 residues. Trimming at V came to 6 bases and at J to 3 bases, leaving 4 bases not matched to a gene. CDR3 amino acids: CASRHTSGSYEQYF. The CDR3, as DNA: TGTGCCAGCAGGCATACTAGCGGGAGCTACGAGCAGTACTTC.

The gene calls are TRBV7-2 and TRBJ1-2; D is unclear. V was trimmed by 5 bases and J by 4 bases, leaving 14 bases between them. Germline CDR1 reads SGHTA; CDR2 reads FQGNSA. The CDR3 contains 14 residues. The CDR3 nucleotides read TGTGCCAGCAGCCCCCAACCGAGTTCCTATGGCTACACCTTC. This translates into CASSPQPSSYGYTF.

The chain recombines TRBV30 with TRBJ1-2; D is undetermined. The CDR3 length is 14 residues. The V end lost 6 bases, the J end lost 7 bases, and 21 bases lay between the germline ends. Per germline, CDR1 GTSNPN and CDR2 SVGIG (reference sequence). The CDR3 DNA sequence: TGTGCCTGCCCGCCATCCACGGGGAGAGGTGGCTACACCTTC. Translation gives CACPPSTGRGGYTF.

In its sample, this clonotype was seen many times. The J gene is TRBJ2-5, the V gene TRBV28; the D is unclear. Germline V CDR1 and CDR2: MDHEN, SYDVKM. V lost 7 bases and J 2 bases, leaving 8 bases between the germline ends. This CDR3 contains 12 residues. CDR3: CASNGNQETQYF. The CDR3, as DNA: TGTGCCAGCAACGGAAATCAAGAGACCCAGTACTTC.